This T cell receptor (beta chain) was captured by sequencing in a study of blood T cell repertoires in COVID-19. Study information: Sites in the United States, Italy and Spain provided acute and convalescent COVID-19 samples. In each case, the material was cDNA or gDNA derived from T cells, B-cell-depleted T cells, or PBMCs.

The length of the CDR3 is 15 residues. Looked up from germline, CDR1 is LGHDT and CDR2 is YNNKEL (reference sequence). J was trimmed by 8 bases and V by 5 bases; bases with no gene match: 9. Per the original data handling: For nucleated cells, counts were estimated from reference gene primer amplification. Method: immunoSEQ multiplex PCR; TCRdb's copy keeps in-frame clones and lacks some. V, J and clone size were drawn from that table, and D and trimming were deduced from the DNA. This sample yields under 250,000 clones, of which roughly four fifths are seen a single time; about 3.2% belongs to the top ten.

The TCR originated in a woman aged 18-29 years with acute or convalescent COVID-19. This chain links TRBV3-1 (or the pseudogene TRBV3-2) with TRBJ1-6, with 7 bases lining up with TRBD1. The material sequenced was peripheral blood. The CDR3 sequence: CASSGQGGVHSPLHF. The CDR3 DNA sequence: TGTGCCAGCAGCGGCCAGGGGGGAGTTCATTCACCCCTCCACTTT.